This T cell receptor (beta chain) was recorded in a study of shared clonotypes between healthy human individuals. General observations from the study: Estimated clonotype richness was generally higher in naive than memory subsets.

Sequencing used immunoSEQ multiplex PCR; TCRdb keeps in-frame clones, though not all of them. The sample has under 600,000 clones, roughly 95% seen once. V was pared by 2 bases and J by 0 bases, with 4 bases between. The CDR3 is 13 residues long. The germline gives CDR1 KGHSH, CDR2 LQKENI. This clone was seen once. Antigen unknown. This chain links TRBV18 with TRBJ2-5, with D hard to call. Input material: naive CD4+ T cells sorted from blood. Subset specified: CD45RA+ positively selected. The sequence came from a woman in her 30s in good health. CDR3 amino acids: CASSPWDQETQYF. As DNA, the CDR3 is TGTGCCAGCTCACCATGGGACCAAGAGACCCAGTACTTC.